This T cell receptor beta chain comes out of a study of blood T cell repertoires in COVID-19. Study summary: COVID-19 samples collected from the United States, Italy and Spain covered acute and convalescent phases.

Per the germline V gene, CDR1 is MNHEY and CDR2 is SVGEGT. After removal of 6 bases from V and 5 bases from J, the junction contained 9 bases not matched to a gene. CDR3 size: 14 residues. The method was immunoSEQ multiplex PCR; TCRdb's version includes in-frame clones alone and lacks a portion of them. The sample consists of 250,000 to 400,000 clones, approximately 88% of them appearing once. J is TRBJ2-5 and V is TRBV6-2 or TRBV6-3, with 7 positions matching TRBD2. The specimen was peripheral blood. This clonotype was sampled from a young woman with COVID-19, enrolled during active disease. The CDR3 spells CASSHWIGGETQYF. The CDR3 DNA reads as TGTGCCAGCAGCCATTGGATCGGGGGGGAGACCCAGTACTTC.